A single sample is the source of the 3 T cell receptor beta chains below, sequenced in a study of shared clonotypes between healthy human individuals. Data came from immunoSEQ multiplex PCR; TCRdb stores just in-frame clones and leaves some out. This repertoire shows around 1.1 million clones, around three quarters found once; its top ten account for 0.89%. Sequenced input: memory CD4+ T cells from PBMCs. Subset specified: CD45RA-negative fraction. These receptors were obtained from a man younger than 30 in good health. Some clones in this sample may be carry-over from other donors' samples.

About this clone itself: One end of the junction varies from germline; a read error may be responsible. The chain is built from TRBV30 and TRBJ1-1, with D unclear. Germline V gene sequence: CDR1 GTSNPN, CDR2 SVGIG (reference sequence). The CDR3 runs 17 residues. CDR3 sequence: CAWSASLTSTLGTEAVF. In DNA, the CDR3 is TGTGCATGGAGCGCCAGTCTTACCTCAACCTTGGGCACTGAAGCTGTCTTT.

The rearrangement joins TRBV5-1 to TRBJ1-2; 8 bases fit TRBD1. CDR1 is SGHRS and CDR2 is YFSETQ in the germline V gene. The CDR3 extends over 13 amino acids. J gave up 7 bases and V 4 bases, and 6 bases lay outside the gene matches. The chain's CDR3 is CASSKGQGFGYTF. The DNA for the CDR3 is TGCGCCAGCAGCAAAGGACAGGGTTTTGGCTACACCTTC.

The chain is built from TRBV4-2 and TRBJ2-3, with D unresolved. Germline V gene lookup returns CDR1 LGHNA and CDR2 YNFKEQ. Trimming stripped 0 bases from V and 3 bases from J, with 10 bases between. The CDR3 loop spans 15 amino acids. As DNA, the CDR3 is TGTGCCAGCAGCCAAGATCGACAAGGGACAGATACGCAGTATTTT. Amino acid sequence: CASSQDRQGTDTQYF.